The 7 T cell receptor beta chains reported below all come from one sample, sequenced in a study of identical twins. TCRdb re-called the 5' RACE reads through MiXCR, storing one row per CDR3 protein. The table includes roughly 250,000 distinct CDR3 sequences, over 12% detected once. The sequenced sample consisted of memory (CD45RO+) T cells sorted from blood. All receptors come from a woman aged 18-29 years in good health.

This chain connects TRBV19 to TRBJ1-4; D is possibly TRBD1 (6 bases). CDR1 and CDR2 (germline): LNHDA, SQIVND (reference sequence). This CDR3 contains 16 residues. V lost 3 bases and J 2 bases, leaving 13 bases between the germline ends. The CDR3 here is CASSIPSGVTNEKLFF. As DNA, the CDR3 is TGTGCCAGTAGTATCCCGTCAGGGGTGACTAATGAAAAACTGTTTTTT. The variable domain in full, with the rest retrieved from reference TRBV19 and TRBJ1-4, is DGGITQSPKYLFRKEGQNVTLSCEQNLNHDAMYWYRQDPGQGLRLIYYSQIVNDFQKGDIAEGYSVSREKKESFPLTVTSAQKNPTAFYLCASSIPSGVTNEKLFFGSGTQLSVL.

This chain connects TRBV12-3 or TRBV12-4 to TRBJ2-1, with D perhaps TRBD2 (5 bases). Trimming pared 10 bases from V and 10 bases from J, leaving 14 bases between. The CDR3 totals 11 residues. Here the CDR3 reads CATSGSWEQFF. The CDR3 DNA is TGTGCCACCTCGGGGTCGTGGGAGCAGTTCTTC.

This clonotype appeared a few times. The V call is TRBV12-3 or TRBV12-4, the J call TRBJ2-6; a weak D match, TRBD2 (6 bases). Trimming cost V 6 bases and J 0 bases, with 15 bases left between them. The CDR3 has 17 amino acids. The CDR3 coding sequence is TGTGCCAGCAGCGGAGGCGGGACGCGCTCTGGGGCCAACGTCCTGACTTTC. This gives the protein CASSGGGTRSGANVLTF.

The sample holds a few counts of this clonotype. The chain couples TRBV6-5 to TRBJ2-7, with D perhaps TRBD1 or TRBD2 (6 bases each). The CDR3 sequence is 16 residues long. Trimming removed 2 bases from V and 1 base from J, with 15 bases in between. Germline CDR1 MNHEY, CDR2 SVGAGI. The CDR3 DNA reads TGTGCCAGCAGTTACGTCCCGGGGGCCACGTCCTACGAGCAGTACTTC. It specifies CASSYVPGATSYEQYF.

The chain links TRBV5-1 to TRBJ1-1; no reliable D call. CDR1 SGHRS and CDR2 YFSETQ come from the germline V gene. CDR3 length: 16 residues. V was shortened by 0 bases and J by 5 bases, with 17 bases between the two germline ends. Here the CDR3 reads CASSLGSRIYGTEAFF. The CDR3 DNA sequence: TGCGCCAGCAGCTTGGGTTCCCGGATATACGGGACTGAAGCTTTCTTT.

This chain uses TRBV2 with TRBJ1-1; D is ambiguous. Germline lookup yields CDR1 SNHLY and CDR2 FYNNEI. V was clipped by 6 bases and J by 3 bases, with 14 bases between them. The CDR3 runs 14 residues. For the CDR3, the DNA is TGTGCCAGCAGACTCACATTCAAGGACACTGAAGCTTTCTTT. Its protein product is CASRLTFKDTEAFF.

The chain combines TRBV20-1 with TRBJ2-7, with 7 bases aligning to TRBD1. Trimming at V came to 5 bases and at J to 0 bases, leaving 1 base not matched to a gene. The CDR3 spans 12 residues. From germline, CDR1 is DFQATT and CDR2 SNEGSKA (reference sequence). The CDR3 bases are TGCAGTGCTTGGGACAGCTCCTACGAGCAGTACTTC. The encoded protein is CSAWDSSYEQYF.